A selection of T cell receptor beta chains follows, all from one sample in a study of OX40 agonist ivuxolimab in advanced cancers. The table came from immunoSEQ multiplex PCR; TCRdb's copy has only in-frame clones and leaves some out. Among about 37,000 clones listed, about 88% were seen once. This specimen was CD4+ or CD8+ T cells sorted from blood, taken in a trial of the OX40 agonist ivuxolimab. These receptors were obtained from an adult with an advanced solid tumor such as melanoma, head and neck, liver or kidney cancer. CDR3s include the opening cysteine and the closing phenylalanine or tryptophan. Fields, in order: D gene, J gene, V gene, clone size, CDR3 protein, CDR3 DNA. D genes are given only for firm matches. A row's size may be missing; if present it is once, few, many or a size class.

D: .
J: TRBJ1-1
V: TRBV4-1
size: .
CDR3: CASSQSGVEAFF
DNA: TGCGCCAGCAGCCAGTCGGGCGTTGAAGCTTTCTTT

D: .
J: TRBJ1-1
V: TRBV5-6
size: .
CDR3: CASSFDSDTEAFF
DNA: TGTGCCAGCAGCTTCGACAGCGACACTGAAGCTTTCTTT

D: .
J: TRBJ2-1
V: TRBV13
size: .
CDR3: CASSPFGGGPHNEQFF
DNA: TGTGCCAGCAGCCCCTTTGGTGGGGGGCCCCACAATGAGCAGTTCTTC

D: .
J: TRBJ2-6
V: TRBV13
size: .
CDR3: CASSGTTSANVLTF
DNA: TGTGCCAGCAGCGGAACTACTTCGGCCAACGTCCTGACTTTC

D: TRBD1
J: TRBJ2-7
V: TRBV4-1
size: .
CDR3: CASSTDRGLSYEQYF
DNA: TGCGCCAGCTCTACGGACAGGGGGCTCTCCTACGAGCAGTACTTC

D: TRBD2
J: TRBJ2-5
V: TRBV7-2
size: .
CDR3: CASSLLAGGPRETQYF
DNA: TGTGCCAGCAGCTTACTAGCGGGGGGGCCTAGGGAGACCCAGTACTTC

D: .
J: TRBJ2-1
V: TRBV19
size: few
CDR3: CASSLTSAYNEQFF
DNA: TGTGCCAGTAGTTTGACTTCTGCCTACAATGAGCAGTTCTTC

D: .
J: TRBJ2-3
V: TRBV30
size: once
CDR3: CAWKYSYPIGGTDTQYF
DNA: TGTGCCTGGAAGTATAGCTATCCGATTGGTGGCACGGATACGCAGTATTTT

D: .
J: TRBJ2-7
V: TRBV6-5
size: .
CDR3: CASSGGEQYF
DNA: TGTGCCAGCAGTGGGGGAGAGCAGTACTTC

D: .
J: TRBJ1-1
V: TRBV13
size: .
CDR3: CASSLATGLVEAFF
DNA: TGTGCCAGCAGCTTAGCAACAGGACTAGTTGAAGCTTTCTTT

D: .
J: TRBJ2-7
V: TRBV14
size: .
CDR3: CASSQGRIGSYEQYF
DNA: TGTGCCAGCAGCCAAGGACGGATTGGGAGTTACGAGCAGTACTTC

D: .
J: TRBJ2-7
V: TRBV15
size: .
CDR3: CATSREGTNHEQYF
DNA: TGTGCCACCAGCAGAGAGGGAACGAACCACGAGCAGTACTTC

D: .
J: TRBJ2-7
V: TRBV2
size: .
CDR3: CASSEGDRAKYEQYF
DNA: TGTGCCAGCAGTGAGGGGGACCGCGCAAAGTACGAGCAGTACTTC

D: TRBD1
J: TRBJ1-4
V: TRBV5-8
size: .
CDR3: CASTSGWTGVNEKLFF
DNA: TGTGCCAGCACCTCCGGGTGGACAGGTGTGAATGAAAAACTGTTTTTT

D: TRBD1
J: TRBJ2-1
V: TRBV11-2
size: .
CDR3: CASSAPGTDYNEQFF
DNA: TGTGCCAGCAGCGCTCCCGGGACAGACTACAATGAGCAGTTCTTC

D: TRBD2
J: TRBJ2-7
V: TRBV6-5
size: .
CDR3: CASSYSSGGSYEQYF
DNA: TGTGCCAGCAGTTACTCTAGCGGGGGGTCCTACGAGCAGTACTTC

D: .
J: TRBJ2-7
V: TRBV4-2
size: .
CDR3: CASSSGKATSKEQYF
DNA: TGTGCCAGCAGCTCAGGGAAGGCCACCTCTAAGGAGCAGTACTTC

D: .
J: TRBJ2-7
V: TRBV4-3
size: .
CDR3: CASSHGLSYEQYF
DNA: TGCGCCAGCAGCCATGGACTGTCCTACGAGCAGTACTTC

D: TRBD1
J: TRBJ1-1
V: TRBV11-2
size: .
CDR3: CASNPPNRDRNTEAFF
DNA: TGTGCCAGCAACCCACCGAATCGGGACAGGAACACTGAAGCTTTCTTT

D: .
J: TRBJ1-2
V: TRBV6-5
size: .
CDR3: CASSTGKKGYGYTF
DNA: TGTGCCAGCAGTACAGGGAAAAAGGGCTATGGCTACACCTTC